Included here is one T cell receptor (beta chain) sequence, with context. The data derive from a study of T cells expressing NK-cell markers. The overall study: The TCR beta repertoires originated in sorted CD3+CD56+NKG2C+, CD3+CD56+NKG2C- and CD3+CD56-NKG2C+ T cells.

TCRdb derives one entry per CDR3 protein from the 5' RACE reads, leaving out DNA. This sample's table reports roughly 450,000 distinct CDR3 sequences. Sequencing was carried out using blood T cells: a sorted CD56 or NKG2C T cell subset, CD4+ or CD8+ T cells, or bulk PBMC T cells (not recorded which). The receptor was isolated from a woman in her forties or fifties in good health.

The CDR3 sequence: CASSSRTIPQETQYF. V usage is TRBV3-1 and J usage is TRBJ2-5; the TCRdb D gene call, TRBD2, has no DNA to confirm it. The V gene's germline CDR1 is LGHDT and CDR2 YNNKEL (reference sequence). The CDR3 contains 15 residues.